This T cell receptor beta chain originates from a study of metastatic and nonmetastatic thyroid tumors. Study-wide context: Repertoires of blood and of tissue (tumor or nodule) from malignant and benign thyroid patients were compared. Study-wide points: It was reportedly found that TCR beta diversity was significantly higher in malignant thyroid tumors than in benign nodules, a difference seen in both blood and tumor samples.

Before thyroid surgery, none of the patients had received any treatment. MiXCR was used by TCRdb to re-call the PCR reads. Of about 45,000 clones in the sample, approximately 3% were seen once. This clone has at least ten counts. Its target is unknown. Germline CDR1 is LNHDA and CDR2 is SQIVND (reference sequence). V was pared by 7 bases and J by 0 bases, with 7 bases of the junction left unmatched. This CDR3 has 15 residues. The chain joins TRBV19 to TRBJ2-3; 7 bases agree with TRBD1. This clonotype was sampled from a female donor with papillary thyroid cancer or a benign thyroid nodule (not recorded which). Some clones in this sample may be carry-over from other donors' samples. The sequenced material came from blood. The CDR3 loop is CASKGVGQSTDTQYF. In DNA form, the CDR3 reads TGTGCCAGTAAAGGGGTGGGACAGAGCACAGATACGCAGTATTTT. Using reference TRBV19 and TRBJ2-3 for the parts outside the CDR3, the full variable domain is DGGITQSPKYLFRKEGQNVTLSCEQNLNHDAMYWYRQDPGQGLRLIYYSQIVNDFQKGDIAEGYSVSREKKESFPLTVTSAQKNPTAFYLCASKGVGQSTDTQYFGPGTRLTVL.